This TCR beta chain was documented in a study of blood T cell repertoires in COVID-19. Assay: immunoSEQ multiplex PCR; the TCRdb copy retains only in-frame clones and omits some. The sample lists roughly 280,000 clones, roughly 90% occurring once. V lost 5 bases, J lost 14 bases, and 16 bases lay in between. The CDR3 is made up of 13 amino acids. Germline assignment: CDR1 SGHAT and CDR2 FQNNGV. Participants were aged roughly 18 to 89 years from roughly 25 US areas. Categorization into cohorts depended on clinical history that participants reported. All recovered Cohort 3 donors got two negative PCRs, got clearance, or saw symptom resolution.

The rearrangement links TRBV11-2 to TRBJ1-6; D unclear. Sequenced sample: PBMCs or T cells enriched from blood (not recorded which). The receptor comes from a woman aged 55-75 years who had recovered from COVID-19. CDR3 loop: CASSGSQVAALHF. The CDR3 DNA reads TGTGCCAGCAGCGGGAGCCAAGTCGCGGCCCTCCACTTT.